The present T cell receptor beta chain was sequenced within a study of beta chain features in type 1 diabetes. Broader study findings: Whether HLA type influences TCRB rearrangement remained unresolved here. In every one of the four CD4+ subsets, TCRB CDR3s were moderately but significantly shorter in Type 1 diabetes patients. Patients and controls would be equally affected if PCR favored shorter templates.

The table lists this clone with a few counts. The antigen is unknown. V trimming: 6 bases; J trimming: 5 bases; junction bases outside the gene matches: 9. The CDR3 has 14 residues. From germline, CDR1 is MNHNY and CDR2 SVGAGI (reference sequence). Sampling consisted of one heparinised blood draw per donor, averaging around 120 mL. Reverse transcription of all isolated RNA meant that expressed TCRB transcripts were sequenced. Measured with immunoSEQ multiplex PCR; TCRdb has only the in-frame clones, and not every one. The table includes 200,000 to 300,000 clones, 11% detected once. The chain uses TRBV6-6 and TRBJ1-1; 7 positions agree with TRBD1. The source material was naive CD4+ T cells from blood. This TCR was sampled from a man aged 25 to 40 with type 1 diabetes. The DNA of the CDR3 is TGTGCCAGCAGACCAGCAGGGGGGTGGACTGAAGCTTTCTTT. Amino acids: CASRPAGGWTEAFF.